The rows below give T cell receptor beta chains drawn from one sample of a study of cytomegalovirus exposure and HLA in healthy donors. The data were produced by immunoSEQ multiplex PCR, yet TCRdb's version contains in-frame clones alone and is incomplete. Of about 250,000 clones listed, roughly 78% are singletons. The sequencing input was PBMCs. These receptors were collected from a boy under 18 in good health and CMV-seronegative. CDR3s include the opening cysteine and the closing phenylalanine or tryptophan. Fields, in order: J gene, V gene, CDR3 protein.

J gene: TRBJ1-1; V gene: TRBV30; CDR3 protein: CAWMFTGLWTEAFF
J gene: TRBJ1-4; V gene: TRBV6-5; CDR3 protein: CASGTGGEKLFF
J gene: TRBJ2-2; V gene: TRBV21-1; CDR3 protein: CASRGGVLDRDNTGELFF
J gene: TRBJ1-1; V gene: TRBV25-1; CDR3 protein: CASSVFSGTAPEAFF
J gene: TRBJ2-1; V gene: TRBV7-9; CDR3 protein: CASSLAGGREQFF
J gene: TRBJ2-1; V gene: TRBV6-5; CDR3 protein: CASRTGRDEQFF
J gene: TRBJ2-3; V gene: TRBV7-6; CDR3 protein: CASSSSGGARDTQYF
J gene: TRBJ1-2; V gene: TRBV18; CDR3 protein: CASSRDRLDRDGYTF
J gene: TRBJ1-2; V gene: TRBV11-2; CDR3 protein: CASSFDRADGYTF
J gene: TRBJ2-3; V gene: TRBV25-1; CDR3 protein: CASSEWRGGRTDTQYF
J gene: TRBJ1-2; V gene: TRBV6-1; CDR3 protein: CASTPWGQADYGYTF
J gene: TRBJ1-1; V gene: TRBV10-3; CDR3 protein: CAIRETVNTEAFF
J gene: TRBJ2-5; V gene: TRBV27; CDR3 protein: CASMRFGQETQYF
J gene: TRBJ1-1; V gene: TRBV19; CDR3 protein: CASSLGRGAFF
J gene: TRBJ2-1; V gene: TRBV7-9; CDR3 protein: CASSFSGGSNEQFF
J gene: TRBJ1-6; V gene: TRBV7-9; CDR3 protein: CASSTDTYNSPLHF
J gene: TRBJ1-3; V gene: TRBV6-4; CDR3 protein: CASSEPRAHSGNTIYF
J gene: TRBJ2-3; V gene: TRBV7-9; CDR3 protein: CASTLERGPLTDTQYF
J gene: TRBJ1-2; V gene: TRBV6-5; CDR3 protein: CASRSTGDYGYTF
J gene: TRBJ2-5; V gene: TRBV4-1; CDR3 protein: CASSQDRGVIETQYF
J gene: TRBJ2-3; V gene: TRBV7-6; CDR3 protein: CASSRGIAFGGTDTQYF
J gene: TRBJ1-1; V gene: TRBV30; CDR3 protein: CAWSDAALNTEAFF
J gene: TRBJ1-1; V gene: TRBV7-9; CDR3 protein: CASSLAQSTEAFF
J gene: TRBJ2-5; V gene: TRBV19; CDR3 protein: CASSTGLAGYQETQYF
J gene: TRBJ1-5; V gene: TRBV5-8; CDR3 protein: CASSHLTGINQPQHF
J gene: TRBJ2-7; V gene: TRBV30; CDR3 protein: CAWSTGTGAYEQYF
J gene: TRBJ2-2; V gene: TRBV9; CDR3 protein: CASSVETTGATGELFF
J gene: TRBJ2-2; V gene: TRBV9; CDR3 protein: CASSVALAGTGELFF